A single sample is the source of the 27 T cell receptor beta chains below, sequenced in a study of T cell responses to AZD1222 COVID-19 vaccine. Data came from immunoSEQ multiplex PCR; TCRdb stores just in-frame clones and leaves some out. Of some 130,000 clones listed, over 80% are singletons. Source: peripheral blood, taken 28 days after the second AZD1222 dose. Every receptor here comes from an adult who received the AZD1222 COVID-19 vaccine.

The chain carries TRBV5-1 and TRBJ1-3, with 8 positions matching TRBD1. The CDR3 is 18 amino acids. Trimming took 4 bases from V and 1 from J; bases not matched to a gene: 13. Germline V gives CDR1 SGHRS, CDR2 YFSETQ. CDR3 sequence (DNA): TGCGCCAGCAGCGGGACCGCAACAGGGGGTCGATCTGGAAACACCATATATTTT. The encoded protein is CASSGTATGGRSGNTIYF.

This chain links TRBV12-3 or TRBV12-4 with TRBJ2-1; no clear D. Trimming stripped 5 bases from V and 7 bases from J, with 9 bases between. The CDR3 contains 12 residues. This CDR3 is CASSPDPNEQFF. CDR3 sequence (DNA): TGTGCCAGCAGTCCCGACCCTAATGAGCAGTTCTTC.

The chain recombines TRBV3-1 (or the pseudogene TRBV3-2) with TRBJ2-6; D call uncertain. Trimming took 0 bases from V and 0 from J, leaving 9 bases between them. In germline, CDR1 is LGHDT, CDR2 YNNKEL (reference sequence). This CDR3 is built from 17 residues. This chain's CDR3 is CASSQDSRRSGANVLTF. As DNA, the CDR3 is TGTGCCAGCAGCCAAGACTCGCGTCGCTCTGGGGCCAACGTCCTGACTTTC.

The chain has TRBV6-2 or TRBV6-3 and TRBJ1-2, with a possible D match to TRBD1 (5 bases). This CDR3 is 13 amino acids long. The V end lost 5 bases, the J end lost 4 bases, and 11 bases lay between the germline ends. CDR1 and CDR2 (germline): MNHEY, SVGEGT. The CDR3 coding sequence is TGTGCCAGCAGTGACGACAGCGTCTATGGCTACACCTTC. This encodes CASSDDSVYGYTF.

The rearrangement links TRBV5-1 to TRBJ2-7, with a weak D call TRBD1 (7 bases). Looked up from germline, CDR1 is SGHRS and CDR2 is YFSETQ. Between the trimmed V and J ends, which lost 3 bases and 0 bases, there was a span of 19 bases. This CDR3 has 17 amino acids. The CDR3: CASSWTAGQISSYEQYF. The CDR3 nucleotides read TGCGCCAGCAGCTGGACTGCGGGACAGATTAGCTCCTACGAGCAGTACTTC.

The chain employs TRBV2 and TRBJ1-1; D perhaps matches TRBD1 (5 bases). The CDR3 has 13 amino acids. CDR1 is SNHLY and CDR2 is FYNNEI in the germline V gene. V dropped 7 bases and J dropped 5 bases, with 14 bases sitting between them. CDR3 in amino acids: CASNLGRRTEAFF. CDR3 DNA: TGTGCCAGCAACTTGGGGCGGAGGACTGAAGCTTTCTTT.

This chain connects TRBV18 to TRBJ2-1; D not certain. V was trimmed by 0 bases and J by 0 bases, leaving 6 bases between them. The CDR3 runs to 15 residues. Germline V gene data show CDR1 as KGHSH and CDR2 as LQKENI. The CDR3 is CASSPPEVSYNEQFF. The CDR3 DNA is TGTGCCAGCTCACCACCAGAGGTCTCCTACAATGAGCAGTTCTTC.

V usage is TRBV5-6 and J usage is TRBJ2-7; 8 bases agree with TRBD2. The CDR3 contains 14 residues. Germline values: CDR1 SGHDT, CDR2 YYEEEE. V gave up 2 bases and J gave up 5 bases; unmatched junction bases: 6. The CDR3 DNA sequence: TGTGCCAGCAGCTTAGTCGGGGGGGCCGACGAGCAGTACTTC. It specifies CASSLVGGADEQYF.

This chain links TRBV19 with TRBJ2-7; D might be TRBD2 (5 bases). The CDR3 runs 17 residues. Germline CDR1 LNHDA, CDR2 SQIVND (reference sequence). Trimming took 4 bases from V and 6 from J, leaving 25 bases between them. This CDR3 is CASSRMVGDSAISEQYF. CDR3 nucleotides: TGTGCCAGTAGTAGAATGGTCGGAGATAGCGCAATATCCGAGCAGTACTTC.

This chain joins TRBV2 and TRBJ2-1; 13 nucleotides agree with TRBD2. Germline V lookup: CDR1 SNHLY, CDR2 FYNNEI. The CDR3 extends over 13 amino acids. V shed 10 bases and J 6 bases; nucleotides not matched to a gene: 3. CDR3 loop: CATLAGGPNEQFF. The CDR3 DNA sequence: TGTGCCACACTAGCGGGGGGGCCCAATGAGCAGTTCTTC.

The V call is TRBV6-4, the J call TRBJ1-5; the D is unclear. Trimming removed 2 bases at V and 5 bases at J, with 22 bases between. Looked up from germline, CDR1 is MRHNA and CDR2 is SNTAGT. The CDR3 loop spans 18 amino acids. The CDR3, as DNA: TGTGCCAGCAGTGACGACGCCCCGCGGGGAAACCTCCATCAGCCCCAGCATTTT. Translated, it gives CASSDDAPRGNLHQPQHF.

This chain uses TRBV19 with TRBJ1-2; maybe TRBD1 (5 bases). The CDR3 is made up of 14 amino acids. CDR1 is LNHDA, CDR2 SQIVND, per germline (reference sequence). V lost 4 bases, J lost 4 bases, and 13 bases lay in between. CDR3 in DNA: TGTGCCAGTAGTAACCGGGACCGCTTCTATGGCTACACCTTC. This sequence encodes CASSNRDRFYGYTF.

This sequence joins TRBV28 and TRBJ1-2; a possible D gene is TRBD1 (6 bases). CDR1 is MDHEN and CDR2 is SYDVKM in the germline V gene. This CDR3 contains 16 residues. V dropped 5 bases and J dropped 1 base, with 17 bases sitting between them. The CDR3 DNA reads TGTGCCAGCAGTCAAGGTTCAAGGGGGGGTAACTATGGCTACACCTTC. Translation: CASSQGSRGGNYGYTF.

The chain is built from TRBV6-2 or TRBV6-3 and TRBJ1-3, with D perhaps matching TRBD1 (5 bases). Trimming shortened V by 0 bases and J by 3 bases, and 24 bases separated the two germline ends. In germline, CDR1 is MNHEY, CDR2 SVGEGT. The CDR3 length is 20 residues. In DNA form, the CDR3 reads TGTGCCAGCAGTTACTCCTCCCTGACAGAGGTCCGGGTCATTGGAAACACCATATATTTT. This codes for CASSYSSLTEVRVIGNTIYF.

The rearrangement joins TRBV2 to TRBJ1-5, with D perhaps TRBD1 (6 bases). Germline V lookup: CDR1 SNHLY, CDR2 FYNNEI. V was trimmed by 6 bases and J by 0 bases, leaving 12 bases between them. The CDR3 runs to 15 residues. CDR3 region: CASSSSRGSNQPQHF. CDR3 DNA: TGTGCCAGCAGCTCGTCCAGGGGTAGCAATCAGCCCCAGCATTTT.

This chain links TRBV2 with TRBJ1-5; no firm D call. The CDR3 contains 17 residues. Germline CDR1 is SNHLY and CDR2 is FYNNEI. The V end lost 0 bases, the J end lost 8 bases, and 20 bases lay between the germline ends. The CDR3: CASSEALPWGAEEPQHF. DNA of the CDR3: TGTGCCAGCAGTGAAGCGCTTCCGTGGGGTGCGGAGGAGCCCCAGCATTTT.

The V and J genes are TRBV9 and TRBJ2-5; the match to TRBD1 covers 7 bases. V lost 0 bases and J lost 5; bases outside the gene matches: 7. Germline-derived CDR1 and CDR2 are SGDLS and YYNGEE. The CDR3 spans 15 residues. CDR3 DNA: TGTGCCAGCAGCGTAGGGGGACAGTCCGATGAGACCCAGTACTTC. Encoded protein: CASSVGGQSDETQYF.

The chain employs TRBV28 and TRBJ1-2; D is perhaps TRBD1 (5 bases). Germline V lookup: CDR1 MDHEN, CDR2 SYDVKM. CDR3 size: 16 residues. V was clipped by 3 bases and J by 3 bases, with 17 bases between them. The CDR3 is CASSLAPEGADYGYTF. As DNA, the CDR3 is TGTGCCAGCAGTTTGGCCCCGGAAGGGGCGGACTATGGCTACACCTTC.

The rearrangement uses TRBV5-4 and TRBJ2-3, with a possible D match to TRBD1 (5 bases). The CDR3 runs 14 residues. Trimming removed 6 bases at V and 2 bases at J, with 13 bases between. The germline V gene encodes CDR1 SGHNT and CDR2 YYREEE (reference sequence). This CDR3 reads CASTKGAFTDTQYF. DNA for the CDR3: TGTGCCAGCACAAAAGGGGCATTCACAGATACGCAGTATTTT. Full variable domain (remainder filled in from reference TRBV5-4 and TRBJ2-3): ETGVTQSPTHLIKTRGQQVTLRCSSQSGHNTVSWYQQALGQGPQFIFQYYREEENGRGNFPPRFSGLQFPNYSSELNVNALELDDSALYLCASTKGAFTDTQYFGPGTRLTVL.

The chain combines TRBV28 with TRBJ1-4; tentatively, D is TRBD1 (6 bases). This CDR3 comprises 14 residues. Germline-derived CDR1 and CDR2 are MDHEN and SYDVKM. V lost 4 bases and J lost 7, with 13 bases in between. CDR3 loop: CASSSGGAAEKLFF. In DNA, the CDR3 is TGTGCCAGCAGTTCCGGGGGGGCTGCTGAAAAACTGTTTTTT. The complete variable domain, with remaining parts taken from reference TRBV28 and TRBJ1-4, reads DVKVTQSSRYLVKRTGEKVFLECVQDMDHENMFWYRQDPGLGLRLIYFSYDVKMKEKGDIPEGYSVSREKKERFSLILESASTNQTSMYLCASSSGGAAEKLFFGSGTQLSVL.

The J gene is TRBJ1-4, the V gene TRBV2; D gene uncertain. With 7 bases removed from V and 4 bases from J, the gap between germline ends came to 10 bases. This CDR3 has 13 residues. CDR1 SNHLY and CDR2 FYNNEI come from the germline V gene. CDR3 bases: TGTGCCAGCAAATGGACTATTAATGAAAAACTGTTTTTT. As protein: CASKWTINEKLFF.

The rearrangement joins TRBV4-3 to TRBJ1-3; no firm D call. The V gene's germline CDR1 is LGHNA and CDR2 YSLEER. This CDR3 comprises 16 residues. V was trimmed by 1 base and J by 2 bases, leaving 12 bases between them. The CDR3 DNA reads TGCGCCAGCAGCCAAGGAGTGAGAGGAGCTGGAAACACCATATATTTT. Its translation: CASSQGVRGAGNTIYF.

The V gene is TRBV25-1, the J gene TRBJ2-5, with D possibly being TRBD1 (6 bases). The germline gives CDR1 MGHDK, CDR2 SYGVNS. Trimming took 2 bases from V and 4 from J, leaving 11 bases between them. The CDR3 runs 14 residues. The CDR3 is CASSENSRGETQYF. The CDR3 DNA sequence: TGTGCCAGCAGTGAAAATTCCAGGGGAGAGACCCAGTACTTC.

The J gene is TRBJ1-6, the V gene TRBV6-2 or TRBV6-3, with 8 bases matching TRBD1. Germline values: CDR1 MNHEY, CDR2 SVGEGT. The length of the CDR3 is 15 residues. The V and J ends lost 5 bases and 9 bases, in that order; junction bases with no gene match: 9. The CDR3 spells CASSKPGTGLSPLHF. DNA for the CDR3: TGTGCCAGCAGTAAACCCGGGACAGGCCTTTCACCCCTCCACTTT.

The rearrangement uses TRBV5-1 and TRBJ1-2, with D perhaps TRBD1 (5 bases). The germline V and J ends were trimmed by 6 bases and 5 bases, with 17 bases remaining between them. The CDR3 is made up of 14 amino acids. Per the germline V gene, CDR1 is SGHRS and CDR2 is YFSETQ. The CDR3 sequence is CASTLGGGRYGYTF. CDR3 in DNA: TGCGCCAGCACCCTCGGGGGGGGACGATATGGCTACACCTTC.

J is TRBJ1-3 and V is TRBV18; D not certain. This CDR3 has 15 amino acids. The V end lost 2 bases, the J end lost 0 bases, and 8 bases lay between the germline ends. The germline gives CDR1 KGHSH, CDR2 LQKENI. The CDR3: CASSPVINSGNTIYF. The CDR3 DNA follows: TGTGCCAGCTCACCAGTGATCAACTCTGGAAACACCATATATTTT.

A word on this clone: Within the sample, other DNA sequences also encode this same CDR3. The rearrangement links TRBV7-9 to TRBJ1-2, with D possibly being TRBD1 (5 bases). The ends were cut back, 3 bases at V and 8 bases at J, with 7 bases in the middle. This CDR3 is built from 11 residues. Germline values: CDR1 SEHNR, CDR2 FQNEAQ (reference sequence). The CDR3, as DNA: TGTGCCAGCAGCTTGGGGGACGGCTACACCTTC. Its protein product is CASSLGDGYTF.